A single T cell receptor beta chain is shown here with its context. The antigen remains undetermined. The CDR3 runs 13 residues. V was cut by 3 bases and J by 8 bases, with 13 bases left in between. This sample was taken from a study of blood T cells in healthy people across ages. Study conclusions and caveats: In long-lived donors, naive CD4+ cell counts and diversity exceeded those of aged donors. PBMCs went unsorted, and a conclusive naive versus antigen-experienced comparison was therefore prevented.

A second roughly 6 to 12 cycle PCR used barcoded and J-beta primers. Each cDNA molecule was tagged by a template-switch adaptor that had 12 random nucleotides. Via MiXCR, TCRdb re-called the 5' RACE reads, giving one row per CDR3 protein. The sample records 1.5 million to 2 million distinct CDR3 sequences, 30% to 40% being singletons. The sequencing input was blood. V and J are TRBV12-3 or TRBV12-4 and TRBJ1-2; D possibly corresponds to TRBD1 (5 bases). The receptor's source is a human donor in good health. The CDR3: CASSLGRQWGYTF. The CDR3 nucleotides read TGTGCCAGCAGTTTGGGAAGACAGTGGGGCTACACCTTC.